This T cell receptor (beta chain) was captured in a study of low-dose radiotherapy and immunotherapy resistance in tumors. Across the study: Each patient was administered nivolumab intravenously at 240 mg, which was a flat dose, every two weeks, along with intravenous ipilimumab at 1 mg/kg every six weeks. Aspirin was administered orally at 300 mg daily for four cycles, commencing on cycle 1 day 1.

Germline assignment: CDR1 ENHRY and CDR2 SYGVKD. The V gene end was trimmed by 2 bases and the J gene end by 3 bases; junction bases not matched to a gene: 6. The CDR3 runs to 16 residues. Noted time point: before trial treatment. Enrollment required an advanced solid tumor negative for tumor-infiltrating lymphocytes. With TRAV- and TRBV-specific primers, first-strand cDNA was made, covering the alpha and beta chains. The PCR that amplified TCRs ran for approximately 18 cycles, relying on a constant-region primer and a V-primer adapter. mRNA, once isolated, was amplified by in vitro transcription. TCRdb reanalysed the reads using MiXCR and keeps one entry per CDR3 protein. The repertoire has 80,000 to 90,000 distinct CDR3 sequences, over 15% of them found once; the top ten carry less than 3%.

Sequenced material: PBMCs, taken before treatment. This rearrangement joins TRBV10-3 to TRBJ1-3; 8 bases match TRBD1. This TCR derives from a male donor with prostate cancer. The CDR3: CAISESGQGFGNTIYF. CDR3 DNA sequence: TGTGCCATCAGTGAGAGTGGACAGGGATTTGGAAACACCATATATTTT.